Listed here is a single TCR beta chain. These data come from a study of radiotherapy plus CTLA-4 blockade in lung cancer. Germline-derived CDR1 and CDR2 are SGDLS and YYNGEE. This CDR3 has 18 amino acids. V was clipped by 4 bases and J by 2 bases, with 23 bases between them. Using immunoSEQ multiplex PCR, the repertoire was profiled, and TCRdb retains in-frame clones only, with some absent. The data show 45,000 to 55,000 clones, around 83% seen once. The sample here was peripheral blood, taken from a patient treated with radiotherapy plus ipilimumab. J is TRBJ2-3 and V is TRBV9; TRBD2 is a possible D gene (5 bases). The sequence derives from a human donor with non-small cell lung cancer who had stable disease on radiotherapy plus ipilimumab. CDR3 protein: CASSTLEDVEWVTDTQYF. DNA for the CDR3: TGTGCCAGCAGCACCCTGGAGGACGTAGAGTGGGTCACAGATACGCAGTATTTT.